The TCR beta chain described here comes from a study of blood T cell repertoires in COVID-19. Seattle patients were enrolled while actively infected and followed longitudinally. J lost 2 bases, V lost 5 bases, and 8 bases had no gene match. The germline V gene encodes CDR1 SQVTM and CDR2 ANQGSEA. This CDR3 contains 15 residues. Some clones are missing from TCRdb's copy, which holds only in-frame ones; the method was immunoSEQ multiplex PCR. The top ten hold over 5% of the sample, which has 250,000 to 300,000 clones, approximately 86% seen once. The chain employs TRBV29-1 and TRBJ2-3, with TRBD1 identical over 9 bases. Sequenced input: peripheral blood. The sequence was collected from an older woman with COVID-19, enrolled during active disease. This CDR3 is CSVTPGTGFTDTQYF. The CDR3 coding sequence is TGCAGCGTTACTCCCGGGACAGGGTTCACAGATACGCAGTATTTT.